These T cell receptor beta chains were read from a single sample in a study of shared clonotypes between healthy human individuals. Generated by immunoSEQ multiplex PCR, the TCRdb table keeps only in-frame clones and is missing some. The sample carries roughly 2.2 million clones, around 92% recorded once. Sequencing was done on a sample of naive CD4+ T cells from PBMCs. Receptors were obtained from a man aged 18 to 29 in good health. Some clones in this sample may be carry-over from other donors' samples. The CDR3 runs from the conserved cysteine through the conserved F or W. The order of the fields is J gene, D gene, clone size, V gene, CDR3 length, CDR3 protein, CDR3 DNA. D genes are given only for firm matches. Some rows have no size entry. The others give once, few or many, or a class for an expanded clone.

>TRBJ2-1|TRBD1|once|TRBV28|15
CASRHRDRANNEQFF
TGTGCCAGCAGGCACCGGGACAGGGCAAACAATGAGCAGTTCTTC
>TRBJ2-1|TRBD2|-|TRBV2|16
CASSEPGTSGLGEQFF
TGTGCCAGCAGTGAACCCGGGACTAGCGGGCTCGGTGAGCAGTTCTTC
>TRBJ2-7|TRBD2|-|TRBV27|15
CASSLTSGLSYEQYF
TGTGCCAGCAGTCTAACTAGCGGGCTCTCCTACGAGCAGTACTTC
>TRBJ1-1|TRBD1|-|TRBV30|13
CAWRGQPNTEAFF
TGTGCCTGGAGGGGACAGCCGAACACTGAAGCTTTCTTT
>TRBJ1-2|-|-|TRBV18|15
CASSPKDSANYGYTF
TGTGCCAGCTCACCCAAGGACAGCGCTAACTATGGCTACACCTTC
>TRBJ2-2|-|once|TRBV7-9|16
CASSFYPVEGTGELFF
TGTGCCAGCAGCTTTTATCCGGTTGAGGGAACCGGGGAGCTGTTTTTT
>TRBJ2-1|TRBD1|-|TRBV7-2|17
CASSPQLRGQGLNEQFF
TGTGCCAGCAGCCCCCAATTAAGGGGACAGGGCCTCAATGAGCAGTTCTTC
>TRBJ2-3|TRBD2|-|TRBV29-1|17
CSVGVGYGGRAFGTQYF
TGCAGCGTTGGAGTTGGTTACGGCGGGAGAGCTTTTGGTACGCAGTATTTT
>TRBJ1-2|-|-|TRBV28|17
CASSLVGGPALGYGYTF
TGTGCCAGCAGTTTAGTGGGGGGCCCAGCCTTGGGCTATGGCTACACCTTC
>TRBJ2-2|TRBD2|-|TRBV29-1|17
CSVRPGTSGSFAGELFF
TGCAGCGTTCGTCCCGGGACTAGCGGGAGTTTCGCCGGGGAGCTGTTTTTT
>TRBJ2-1|TRBD2|-|TRBV7-2|16
CASSLAAGVSYNEQFF
TGTGCCAGCAGCTTAGCAGCGGGAGTTTCCTACAATGAGCAGTTCTTC
>TRBJ1-1|-|-|TRBV27|13
CASSSGRFTEAFF
TGTGCCAGCAGTTCCGGACGGTTCACTGAAGCTTTCTTT
>TRBJ2-4|-|-|TRBV9|17
CASSGSSWDTRENIQYF
TGTGCCAGCAGCGGTAGTTCTTGGGACACCAGGGAGAACATTCAGTACTTC
>TRBJ1-1|-|-|TRBV7-2|14
CASSLLRAGTEAFF
TGTGCCAGCAGCTTATTAAGGGCGGGCACTGAAGCTTTCTTT
>TRBJ2-1|TRBD2|-|TRBV6-5|13
CAASGTSPNEQFF
TGTGCCGCGTCCGGGACTAGCCCCAATGAGCAGTTCTTC
>TRBJ1-1|-|-|TRBV6-5|14
CASSPPPRNTEAFF
TGTGCCAGCAGCCCTCCCCCAAGGAACACTGAAGCTTTCTTT
>TRBJ2-1|-|-|TRBV5-1|13
CASSRGGTTEQFF
TGCGCCAGCAGTCGTGGGGGTACCACTGAGCAGTTCTTC
>TRBJ1-1|-|-|TRBV6-1|16
CASSDPMGGRGAEAFF
TGTGCCAGCAGTGACCCCATGGGAGGTCGGGGCGCTGAAGCTTTCTTT
>TRBJ2-7|TRBD1|-|TRBV5-4|17
CASSSQRQGTGFYEQYF
TGTGCCAGCAGCTCGCAACGACAGGGGACCGGGTTCTACGAGCAGTACTTC
>TRBJ1-2|TRBD1|-|TRBV6-1|14
CASSEEWDRGGYTF
TGTGCCAGCAGTGAAGAGTGGGACAGGGGTGGCTACACCTTC
>TRBJ2-7|TRBD2|-|TRBV28|14
CASSLLGGGREQYF
TGTGCCAGCAGTCTACTCGGGGGGGGGCGCGAGCAGTACTTC
>TRBJ2-1|TRBD1|-|TRBV27|15
CASSYRGPTLNEQFF
TGTGCCAGCAGTTACAGGGGGCCCACCCTCAATGAGCAGTTCTTC
>TRBJ1-2|-|-|TRBV28|13
CASSFGRGYGYTF
TGTGCCAGCAGTTTCGGTCGTGGCTATGGCTACACCTTC
>TRBJ2-1|-|-|TRBV9|13
CASSASSYNEQFF
TGTGCCAGCAGCGCGAGCTCGTACAATGAGCAGTTCTTC
>TRBJ2-3|TRBD1|-|TRBV7-3|14
CASSFGQGADTQYF
TGTGCCAGCAGCTTCGGACAGGGTGCAGATACGCAGTATTTT
>TRBJ2-1|TRBD1|once|TRBV7-9|15
CASSARGQAYNEQFF
TGTGCCAGCAGCGCCCGAGGACAGGCCTACAATGAGCAGTTCTTC
>TRBJ2-1|-|-|TRBV27|16
CASSPARPSSYNEQFF
TGTGCCAGCAGTCCTGCGAGGCCAAGCTCCTACAATGAGCAGTTCTTC
>TRBJ2-2|TRBD2|-|TRBV11-2|15
CASSFQLAGTGELFF
TGTGCCAGCAGCTTCCAACTAGCGGGAACCGGGGAGCTGTTTTTT
>TRBJ1-1|-|-|TRBV7-9|18
CASSSSLGTTGGNTEAFF
TGTGCCAGCAGCTCCTCCCTGGGGACCACGGGGGGGAACACTGAAGCTTTCTTT
>TRBJ2-7|-|-|TRBV30|16
CAWSARRDTYKYEQYF
TGTGCCTGGAGTGCACGAAGGGACACTTACAAATACGAGCAGTACTTC
>TRBJ2-5|TRBD1|once|TRBV5-1|18
CASSLNGGQGPLGETQYF
TGCGCCAGCAGCTTAAATGGGGGACAGGGGCCCTTGGGGGAGACCCAGTACTTC
>TRBJ1-1|-|-|TRBV7-2|14
CASSLGTWDTEAFF
TGTGCCAGCAGCTTGGGAACCTGGGACACTGAAGCTTTCTTT
>TRBJ1-2|TRBD1|-|TRBV9|13
CASTPTGQGGYTF
TGTGCCAGCACCCCGACAGGGCAGGGTGGCTACACCTTC
>TRBJ2-5|-|-|TRBV7-3|15
CASSPEPVAAETQYF
TGTGCCAGCAGCCCCGAGCCTGTGGCGGCGGAGACCCAGTACTTC
>TRBJ2-2|-|-|TRBV19|14
CASSMARVDGELFF
TGTGCCAGTAGTATGGCTAGGGTAGACGGGGAGCTGTTTTTT
>TRBJ1-6|-|-|TRBV27|15
CASSALVKGNSPLHF
TGTGCCAGCAGTGCACTCGTAAAGGGTAATTCACCCCTCCACTTT
>TRBJ2-2|-|-|TRBV7-3|14
CASSFQSNTGELFF
TGTGCCAGCAGCTTCCAGTCGAACACCGGGGAGCTGTTTTTT
>TRBJ2-1|-|-|TRBV29-1|14
CSVEVAEAYNEQFF
TGCAGCGTTGAAGTAGCGGAAGCCTACAATGAGCAGTTCTTC
>TRBJ2-1|TRBD2|once|TRBV28|15
CASRTGLAKGNEQFF
TGTGCCAGCAGAACCGGACTAGCCAAAGGAAATGAGCAGTTCTTC
>TRBJ2-3|TRBD1|once|TRBV19|14
CASMTGALADTQYF
TGTGCCAGTATGACAGGGGCTTTGGCAGATACGCAGTATTTT
>TRBJ2-5|TRBD1|-|TRBV6-1|16
CASSENGQGWGETQYF
TGTGCCAGCAGTGAAAATGGACAGGGTTGGGGAGAGACCCAGTACTTC
>TRBJ2-3|-|-|TRBV11-2|16
CASSRLRGAGTDTQYF
TGTGCCAGCAGCCGCCTGAGAGGGGCCGGCACAGATACGCAGTATTTT
>TRBJ2-1|TRBD1|once|TRBV16|14
CASRLSAGGNEQFF
TGTGCCAGCAGACTTTCGGCAGGGGGCAATGAGCAGTTCTTC
>TRBJ1-2|TRBD1|once|TRBV5-6|15
CASSPGAGGNYGYTF
TGTGCCAGCAGCCCCGGGGCAGGGGGAAACTATGGCTACACCTTC
>TRBJ1-1|TRBD1|few|TRBV19|15
CASSIQGQMNTEAFF
TGTGCCAGTAGTATACAGGGACAGATGAACACTGAAGCTTTCTTT